This note documents a single T cell receptor (beta chain) sequence. In the authors' workflow: The authors estimated nucleated cell counts from reference gene primer amplification. Generated by immunoSEQ multiplex PCR, the TCRdb table keeps only in-frame clones and is missing some. V and J calls and clone size are as listed in that table; D and trimming were resolved from the DNA. Of around 320,000 clones listed, about 90% are singletons. The sample originates from a study of blood T cell repertoires in COVID-19. About the study: The study drew acute and convalescent COVID-19 samples from the United States, Italy and Spain.

The CDR3 extends over 15 amino acids. CDR1 is LNHNV, CDR2 YYDKDF, per germline (reference sequence). Trimming removed 0 bases at V and 3 bases at J, with 11 bases between. This sequence was found in a man aged 18 to 29 with active or convalescent COVID-19. This chain uses TRBV15 with TRBJ1-2; possibly TRBD1 for D (5 bases). Specimen: peripheral blood. The CDR3 loop reads CATSRDRAGHYGYTF. DNA for the CDR3: TGTGCCACCAGCAGAGATCGCGCAGGGCACTATGGCTACACCTTC.